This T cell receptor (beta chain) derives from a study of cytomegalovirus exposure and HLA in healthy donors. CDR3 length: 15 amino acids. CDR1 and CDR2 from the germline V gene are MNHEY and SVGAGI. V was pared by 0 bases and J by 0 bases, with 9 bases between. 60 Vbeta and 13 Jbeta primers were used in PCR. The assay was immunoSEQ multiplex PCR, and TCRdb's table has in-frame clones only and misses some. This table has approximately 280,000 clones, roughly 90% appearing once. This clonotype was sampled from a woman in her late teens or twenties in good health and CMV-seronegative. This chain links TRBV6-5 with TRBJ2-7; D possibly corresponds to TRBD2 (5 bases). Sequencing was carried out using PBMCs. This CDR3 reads CASSYSPSNSYEQYF. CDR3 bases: TGTGCCAGCAGTTACTCCCCTAGCAACTCCTACGAGCAGTACTTC.